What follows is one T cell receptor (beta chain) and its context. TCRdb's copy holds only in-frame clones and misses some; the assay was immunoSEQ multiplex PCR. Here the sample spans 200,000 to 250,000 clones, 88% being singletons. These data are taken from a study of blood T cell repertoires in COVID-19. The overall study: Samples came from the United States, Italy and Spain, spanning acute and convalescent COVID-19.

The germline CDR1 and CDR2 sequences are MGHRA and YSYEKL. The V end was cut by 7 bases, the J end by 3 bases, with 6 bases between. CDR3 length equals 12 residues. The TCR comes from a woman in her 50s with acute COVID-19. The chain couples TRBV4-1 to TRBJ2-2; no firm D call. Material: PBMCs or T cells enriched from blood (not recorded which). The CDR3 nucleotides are TGCGCCAGCAAAAGCCACACCGGGGAGCTGTTTTTT. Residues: CASKSHTGELFF.